This TCR beta chain emerged from a study of T-cell reconstitution after alpha-beta-depleted transplantation in children. Germline values: CDR1 SNHLY, CDR2 FYNNEI. The CDR3 extends over 15 amino acids. V lost 8 bases and J 5 bases, leaving 19 bases between the germline ends. During its preparation, the TCRbeta library received unique molecular identifiers. Using its own MiXCR run on the PCR reads, TCRdb lists one record per CDR3 protein. The data hold approximately 400,000 distinct CDR3 sequences, with 15% to 20% observed a single time. Many counts were recorded for this clonotype. Sequencing used PBMCs, mostly from graft donor cells, obtained 360 days after TCRalphabeta/CD19-depleted stem cell transplant. The gene calls are TRBV2 and TRBJ2-1; no firm D call. This clonotype was obtained from a boy younger than two who had a stem cell transplant for Wiskott-Aldrich syndrome, so the T cells may come from the graft donor. The CDR3 loop is CASLGWNTPHNEQFF. The CDR3 DNA follows: TGTGCCAGCCTGGGTTGGAACACCCCCCACAATGAGCAGTTCTTC.